Below are 7 T cell receptor beta chains sequenced from a single sample in a study of memory CD8 T cells in hepatitis C reinfection. Data came from immunoSEQ multiplex PCR; TCRdb stores just in-frame clones and leaves some out. The table includes some 50,000 clones, roughly nine tenths detected once. The time point here: late/post reinfection, 12 to 24 weeks after detection. Sorted cells were sequenced directly ex vivo without any in vitro expansion. Material for sequencing was naive CD8+ T cells sorted from blood. These receptor sequences come from a man younger than 35 with hepatitis C virus infection.

V gene TRBV5-4 combines with J gene TRBJ1-1; D is undetermined. In germline, CDR1 is SGHNT, CDR2 YYREEE (reference sequence). The CDR3 contains 13 residues. With 3 bases removed from V and 7 bases from J, the gap between germline ends came to 13 bases. This CDR3 reads CASSSPVGGEAFF. The CDR3 DNA is TGTGCCAGCAGCTCCCCTGTCGGCGGTGAAGCTTTCTTT.

Comment on this clone: Germline is not matched at one junction end, which may reflect a read error. The chain combines TRBV19 with TRBJ2-5, with TRBD2 identical over 9 bases. Germline V gene lookup returns CDR1 LNHDA and CDR2 SQIVND (reference sequence). This CDR3 has 17 amino acids. The CDR3 spells CVSSINSERGDQETQYF. Here the CDR3 DNA reads TGTGTCAGTAGTATAAATTCCGAGCGGGGGGACCAAGAGACCCAGTACTTC.

The V call is TRBV29-1, the J call TRBJ2-7; 11 bases are shared with TRBD2. The germline gives CDR1 SQVTM, CDR2 ANQGSEA. This CDR3 has 13 amino acids. J was trimmed by 5 bases and V by 2 bases; bases with no gene match: 2. CDR3 sequence (DNA): TGCAGCGTTGAAAGGACTAGCGGGCACGAGCAGTACTTC. This gives the protein CSVERTSGHEQYF.

Only one count was recorded for this clone. This chain uses TRBV19 with TRBJ1-4, with 10 bases that match TRBD1. J was trimmed by 2 bases and V by 5 bases; bases with no gene match: 11. Germline lookup yields CDR1 LNHDA and CDR2 SQIVND (reference sequence). This CDR3 is 18 amino acids long. CDR3: CASSPDRGLEMTNEKLFF. The DNA of the CDR3 is TGTGCCAGTAGTCCCGACAGGGGGCTTGAGATGACTAATGAAAAACTGTTTTTT.

V is TRBV28 and J is TRBJ2-3, with a possible D match to TRBD2 (6 bases). This CDR3 has 14 residues. The germline CDR1 and CDR2 sequences are MDHEN and SYDVKM. The V end was cut by 6 bases, the J end by 0 bases, with 10 bases between. DNA of the CDR3: TGTGCCAGCAGCCGGGACTCTAGCACAGATACGCAGTATTTT. Amino acids: CASSRDSSTDTQYF.

This clone was seen a handful of times. This chain connects TRBV4-1 to TRBJ1-1, with D hard to call. The CDR3 is made up of 13 amino acids. V was pared by 7 bases and J by 0 bases, with 9 bases between. The germline V gene has CDR1 MGHRA and CDR2 YSYEKL. The CDR3 loop is CASTSELNTEAFF. The CDR3 DNA reads TGCGCCAGCACGTCGGAGCTGAACACTGAAGCTTTCTTT.

V is TRBV2 and J is TRBJ2-7; 7 bases match TRBD1. The CDR3 runs 15 residues. Germline CDR1 SNHLY, CDR2 FYNNEI. The J segment lost 3 bases and the V segment lost 5 bases, leaving 10 bases of the junction unmatched. The CDR3 DNA is TGTGCCAGCAGTTCCTCCGGGACAGATGGCTACGAGCAGTACTTC. Residues: CASSSSGTDGYEQYF.